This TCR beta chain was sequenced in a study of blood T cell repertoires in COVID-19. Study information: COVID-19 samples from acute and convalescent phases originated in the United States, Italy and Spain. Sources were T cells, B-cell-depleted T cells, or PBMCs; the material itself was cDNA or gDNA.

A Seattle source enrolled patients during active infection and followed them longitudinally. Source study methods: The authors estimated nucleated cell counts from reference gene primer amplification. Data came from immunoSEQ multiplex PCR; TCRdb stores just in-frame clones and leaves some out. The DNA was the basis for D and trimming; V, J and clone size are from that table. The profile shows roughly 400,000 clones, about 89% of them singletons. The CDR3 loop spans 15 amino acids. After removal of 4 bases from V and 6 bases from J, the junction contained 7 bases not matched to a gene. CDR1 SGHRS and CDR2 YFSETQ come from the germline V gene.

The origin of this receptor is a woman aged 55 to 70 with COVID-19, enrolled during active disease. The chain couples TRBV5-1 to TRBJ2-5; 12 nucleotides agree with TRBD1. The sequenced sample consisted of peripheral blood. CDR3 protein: CASSPGTGGGQTQYF. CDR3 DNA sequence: TGCGCCAGCAGCCCCGGGACAGGGGGCGGACAGACCCAGTACTTC.